These T cell receptor beta chains were read from a single sample in a study of cytomegalovirus exposure and HLA in healthy donors. TCRdb's copy holds only in-frame clones and misses some; the assay was immunoSEQ multiplex PCR. This table has 90,000 or so clones, 75% to 90% appearing once. Specimen: PBMCs. The source is a man between 18 and 35 years old in good health and CMV-seropositive. Both conserved end residues are part of each CDR3. Fields, in order: clone size, J gene, D gene, V gene, CDR3 protein, CDR3 DNA. D genes are given only for firm matches. Clone size is not always given. Where it is, it says once, few, many or a class for expanded clones.

>.|TRBJ2-1|.|TRBV5-1
CASSSASGSYNEQFF
TGCGCCAGCAGCTCCGCTTCGGGATCTTACAATGAGCAGTTCTTC
>once|TRBJ2-1|.|TRBV6-6
CASRTAGLGSYNEQFF
TGTGCCAGCAGGACCGCGGGCCTTGGCTCCTACAATGAGCAGTTCTTC
>.|TRBJ1-5|.|TRBV4-1
CASSQELVWGGLQPQHF
TGCGCCAGCAGCCAAGAATTGGTCTGGGGTGGACTCCAGCCCCAGCATTTT
>.|TRBJ2-4|TRBD1|TRBV19
CASSLGQGGVTIQYF
TGTGCCAGTAGTCTAGGACAGGGCGGGGTGACCATTCAGTACTTC
>.|TRBJ2-7|.|TRBV30
CAWSLGANYEQYF
TGTGCCTGGAGCCTGGGGGCGAACTACGAGCAGTACTTC
>.|TRBJ2-1|.|TRBV11-2
CASSLGWADHNEQFF
TGTGCCAGCAGCTTAGGCTGGGCAGACCACAATGAGCAGTTCTTC
>.|TRBJ1-2|.|TRBV29-1
CSVKDLPWQGYTF
TGCAGCGTTAAAGACTTACCTTGGCAAGGCTACACCTTC
>.|TRBJ2-2|TRBD2|TRBV9
CASSVALAGAAGELFF
TGTGCCAGCAGCGTAGCCCTAGCGGGAGCCGCCGGGGAGCTGTTTTTT
>.|TRBJ2-2|TRBD2|TRBV19
CASRAGEDSGELFF
TGTGCCAGTAGAGCGGGAGAAGACTCCGGGGAGCTGTTTTTT
>.|TRBJ1-2|.|TRBV20-1
CSATGLSGSDF
TGCAGTGCTACGGGACTTTCTGGATCCGACTTC
>once|TRBJ1-2|TRBD1|TRBV27
CASRGGQGVYGYTF
TGTGCCAGCAGGGGGGGACAGGGGGTCTATGGCTACACCTTC
>.|TRBJ1-5|.|TRBV2
CASSSRGNQPQHF
TGTGCCAGCAGTTCCCGGGGCAATCAGCCCCAGCATTTT
>.|TRBJ2-2|TRBD1|TRBV5-1
CASSGGTGESGELFF
TGCGCCAGCAGCGGCGGGACAGGGGAATCCGGGGAGCTGTTTTTT
>few|TRBJ1-2|TRBD1|TRBV5-1
CASSSGTGQVYGYTF
TGCGCCAGCAGCTCCGGGACAGGACAAGTTTATGGCTACACCTTC
>once|TRBJ2-7|.|TRBV28
CASSFTGPYEQYF
TGTGCCAGCAGTTTTACAGGCCCCTACGAGCAGTACTTC
>.|TRBJ1-2|TRBD1|TRBV19
CASSAGTVIGGYTF
TGTGCCAGTAGTGCAGGGACAGTCATCGGAGGCTACACCTTC
>once|TRBJ2-2|.|TRBV5-1
CASSSLLGDGELFF
TGCGCCAGCAGCTCATTGCTCGGGGACGGGGAGCTGTTTTTT
>.|TRBJ1-4|.|TRBV4-1
CASSPSQSLTKGNEKLFF
TGCGCCAGCAGCCCTTCCCAGTCCTTGACAAAAGGAAATGAAAAACTGTTTTTT
>.|TRBJ2-7|.|TRBV5-1
CASSLEGVKWLGSEQYF
TGCGCCAGCAGCTTGGAAGGGGTTAAGTGGTTGGGTTCCGAGCAGTACTTC
>.|TRBJ2-3|TRBD1|TRBV4-1
CASSYRDRGTSTDTQYF
TGCGCCAGCAGCTACCGGGACAGGGGAACTAGCACAGATACGCAGTATTTT